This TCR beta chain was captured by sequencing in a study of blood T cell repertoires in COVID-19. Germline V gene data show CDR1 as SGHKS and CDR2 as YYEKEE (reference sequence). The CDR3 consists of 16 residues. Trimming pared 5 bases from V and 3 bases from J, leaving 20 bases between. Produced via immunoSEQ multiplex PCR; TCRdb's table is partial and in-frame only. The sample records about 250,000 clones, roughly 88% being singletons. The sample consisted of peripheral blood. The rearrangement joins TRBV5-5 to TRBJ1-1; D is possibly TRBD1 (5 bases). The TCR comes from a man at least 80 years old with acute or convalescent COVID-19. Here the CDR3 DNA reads TGTGCCAGCAGTCCTCGGACAAGGGCATGGGACACTGAAGCTTTCTTT. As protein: CASSPRTRAWDTEAFF.